These 28 T cell receptor beta chains originate from one sample sequenced in a study of cytomegalovirus exposure and HLA in healthy donors (dated by TCRdb to the late 2010s). Preparation of the library involved the immunoSEQ multiplex PCR assay. For the multiplex PCR, a mixture combining 60 forward primers for TCR Vbeta segments and 13 reverse primers for TCR Jbeta segments was used. This immuneACCESS table, as held by TCRdb, lists in-frame sequences with V and J called but not all clones. Of the missing ones, under half trace to an unresolved V gene in checked studies; the others have no known cause. This sample gives approximately 78,000 clones in total; around 64% of them show up just once. The ten largest make up about 20% of the sample. The specimen was PBMCs. Every receptor here comes from a man in his forties or fifties in good health and CMV-seropositive.

On this clone: The junction departs from the called germline gene at one end, perhaps through a read error. The same CDR3 is also encoded by other DNA sequences in this sample. This sequence joins TRBV30 and TRBJ1-2, with TRBD1 identical over 10 bases. The CDR3 length is 16 residues. From germline, CDR1 is GTSNPN and CDR2 SVGIG (reference sequence). Written as DNA, the CDR3 is TGTGCCTGGGATTCTTTCTTGGACAGGGGGTACTATGGCTATACCTTC. It specifies CAWDSFLDRGYYGYTF.

The chain carries TRBV6-5 and TRBJ2-7; 7 positions match TRBD2. The length of the CDR3 is 15 residues. Germline-derived CDR1 and CDR2 are MNHEY and SVGAGI. V dropped 2 bases and J dropped 0; count of bases not matched to a gene: 4. The CDR3 DNA sequence: TGTGCCAGCAGTTACGTGGGGGGGGGCTCCTACGAGCAGTACTTC. Its translation is CASSYVGGGSYEQYF.

The gene calls are TRBV5-4 and TRBJ2-5; D may be TRBD2 (6 bases). Deletions cut 3 bases from V and 5 bases from J, with 17 bases between. The CDR3 contains 15 residues. From germline, CDR1 is SGHNT and CDR2 YYREEE (reference sequence). Here the CDR3 reads CASSSKVGSGETQYF. CDR3 in DNA: TGTGCCAGCAGCTCCAAAGTGGGTAGCGGTGAGACCCAGTACTTC.

The chain employs TRBV12-2 and TRBJ1-5; TRBD1, as called in the table, went unchecked against the DNA. TRBV12-2 is a known pseudogene. The length of the CDR3 is 22 residues. The CDR3, as DNA: TGTGCAAGTCGCTTATCTAGGAGTTCGGGGCTCGACAGGGGAGTTTGCAATCAGCCCCAGCATTTT. It codes for CASRLSRSSGLDRGVCNQPQHF.

The chain couples TRBV2 to TRBJ2-3; 8 positions agree with TRBD1. The CDR3 consists of 14 residues. Trimming at V came to 4 bases and at J to 10 bases, leaving 10 bases not matched to a gene. CDR1 SNHLY and CDR2 FYNNEI come from the germline V gene. The CDR3 here is CASSATGDHLSQYF. Written as DNA, the CDR3 is TGTGCCAGCAGTGCGACAGGGGACCATCTCTCGCAGTATTTT.

This chain links TRBV6-1 with TRBJ2-2; possibly TRBD1 for D (6 bases). Germline values: CDR1 MNHNS, CDR2 SASEGT. The CDR3 spans 17 residues. V was cut by 4 bases and J by 3 bases, with 18 bases left in between. The CDR3 sequence: CASSAPGQAIYTGELFF. DNA of the CDR3: TGTGCCAGCAGTGCACCGGGACAAGCAATTTACACCGGGGAGCTGTTTTTT.

This chain uses TRBV4-3 with TRBJ1-3; no clear D. The CDR3 consists of 15 residues. Germline V gene lookup returns CDR1 LGHNA and CDR2 YSLEER. The V and J ends lost 2 bases and 2 bases respectively, with 10 bases between them. This chain's CDR3 is CASSQSSFPGNTIYF. The CDR3, as DNA: TGCGCCAGCAGCCAATCCTCTTTCCCTGGAAACACCATATATTTT.

This clone was counted a few times. V gene TRBV16 combines with J gene TRBJ1-2, with 10 positions matching TRBD1. The V gene end was trimmed by 2 bases and the J gene end by 4 bases; junction bases not matched to a gene: 7. CDR1 and CDR2 (germline): KGHSY, FQNENV. The CDR3 runs 16 residues. The CDR3 protein is CASSQPGTGDTYGYTF. CDR3 bases: TGTGCCAGCAGCCAACCCGGGACAGGGGATACCTATGGCTACACCTTC.

This clone has only a few counts. J is TRBJ2-2 and V is TRBV6-5; D is perhaps TRBD1 (5 bases). In germline, CDR1 is MNHEY, CDR2 SVGAGI. V was trimmed by 5 bases and J by 4 bases, leaving 8 bases between them. CDR3 length: 13 amino acids. CDR3 coding DNA: TGTGCCAGCAGTCTACAGGTCACCGGGGAGCTGTTTTTT. Its translation: CASSLQVTGELFF.

This chain connects TRBV15 to TRBJ2-5, with 9 bases matching TRBD1. TRBJ2-7 explains the end of the DNA better; the J call may be wrong. The CDR3 loop spans 15 amino acids. CDR1 is LNHNV, CDR2 YYDKDF, per germline (reference sequence). CDR3 sequence reads: CATSTGTGYLHEQYF. The CDR3 nucleotides read TGTGCCACCAGCACCGGGACAGGGTATCTGCACGAGCAGTACTTC.

This rearrangement joins TRBV18 to TRBJ1-4; D uncertain. V shed 5 bases and J shed 4 bases, with 14 bases lying between them. This CDR3 has 15 amino acids. Germline loops: CDR1 KGHSH, CDR2 LQKENI. The CDR3 protein is CASSMSGGSNEKLFF. The CDR3 region has the DNA TGTGCCAGCTCAATGTCCGGCGGAAGTAATGAAAAACTGTTTTTT.

This clone was counted only a few times. The chain links TRBV19 to TRBJ2-5; D uncertain. Germline V gene data show CDR1 as LNHDA and CDR2 as SQIVND (reference sequence). The CDR3 loop spans 11 amino acids. V was shortened by 7 bases and J by 3 bases, with 6 bases between the two germline ends. The CDR3 reads CASKSEETQYF. CDR3 nucleotides: TGTGCCAGTAAAAGCGAAGAGACCCAGTACTTC.

This chain uses TRBV27 with TRBJ1-2, with TRBD1 matching 7 bases. Germline lookup yields CDR1 MNHEY and CDR2 SMNVEV (reference sequence). The CDR3 is 14 residues long. Trimming at V came to 5 bases and at J to 3 bases, leaving 6 bases not matched to a gene. CDR3 sequence reads: CASSRRDSYYGYTF. DNA for the CDR3: TGTGCCAGCAGTCGACGGGACAGCTACTATGGCTACACCTTC.

In its sample, this clone was seen a few times. The chain is built from TRBV7-9 and TRBJ2-3, with no clear D. CDR3 length: 13 residues. CDR1 and CDR2 (germline): SEHNR, FQNEAQ (reference sequence). V lost 7 bases and J 4 bases, leaving 12 bases between the germline ends. The CDR3 protein is CASTPRVSDTQYF. The CDR3 region has the DNA TGTGCCAGCACCCCCCGCGTCTCAGATACGCAGTATTTT.

On this clone: Other DNA sequences in the sample encode the same CDR3. V usage is TRBV5-1 and J usage is TRBJ1-2, with 8 bases lining up with TRBD1. This CDR3 has 14 amino acids. Germline V lookup: CDR1 SGHRS, CDR2 YFSETQ. Losses at the gene ends were 5 bases for V and 2 bases for J; bases not matched to a gene: 5. The CDR3 sequence is CASSRDRTNYGYTF. The CDR3 nucleotides read TGCGCCAGCAGTCGGGACAGGACAAACTATGGCTACACCTTC.

The chain is built from TRBV5-6 and TRBJ2-7; the match to TRBD1 covers 9 bases. Per the germline V gene, CDR1 is SGHDT and CDR2 is YYEEEE. V gave up 2 bases and J gave up 6 bases; unmatched junction bases: 6. CDR3 length: 14 residues. The CDR3 here is CASSFRDRVAEQYF. The CDR3 coding sequence is TGTGCCAGCAGCTTCCGGGACAGGGTCGCCGAGCAGTACTTC.

As regards this clone: Sequence at one end of the junction differs from germline and may be a read error. This sample also contains other DNA sequences that code for the same CDR3. The chain carries TRBV7-9 and TRBJ1-6, with D perhaps TRBD1 (6 bases). The CDR3 contains 14 residues. The germline gives CDR1 SEHNR, CDR2 FQNEAQ (reference sequence). CDR3: CASSPGHYNSPLHF. The CDR3 DNA reads as TGTGCCAGCAGCCCGGGACATTATAATTCCCCCCTCCACTTT.

The sample holds one count of this clone. This sequence joins TRBV28 and TRBJ2-7, with a tentative D call TRBD1 (6 bases). Germline CDR1 MDHEN, CDR2 SYDVKM. Deletions cut 6 bases from V and 2 bases from J, with 17 bases between. The length of the CDR3 is 15 residues. The CDR3 region is CASSLSGHRTYEQYF. DNA for the CDR3: TGTGCCAGCAGCCTCTCGGGACACCGCACCTACGAGCAGTACTTC.

This clone was recorded once. V usage is TRBV5-1 and J usage is TRBJ2-3, with TRBD2 matching over 11 bases. The CDR3 is made up of 15 amino acids. J lost 5 bases, V lost 2 bases, and 4 bases had no gene match. Germline assignment: CDR1 SGHRS and CDR2 YFSETQ. The CDR3 coding sequence is TGCGCCAGCAGCTTACTAGCGGGGGCGGGAGATACGCAGTATTTT. This codes for CASSLLAGAGDTQYF.

The chain links TRBV6-1 to TRBJ2-3; 8 bases are shared with TRBD1. This CDR3 spans 14 amino acids. V trimming: 1 base; J trimming: 4 bases; junction bases outside the gene matches: 1. Germline V gene lookup returns CDR1 MNHNS and CDR2 SASEGT. CDR3 sequence: CASSEGQGPDTQYF. The CDR3, as DNA: TGTGCCAGCAGTGAAGGACAGGGGCCAGATACGCAGTATTTT.

This clone was found a few times. This sequence joins TRBV7-8 and TRBJ1-5; a possible D gene is TRBD1 (6 bases). The CDR3 runs 15 residues. Trimming shortened V by 0 bases and J by 7 bases, and 13 bases separated the two germline ends. Germline V gene data show CDR1 as SGHVS and CDR2 as FQNEAQ. The CDR3 region has the DNA TGTGCCAGCAGCTTAGCCGTCGGGGGGCACCAGCCCCAGCATTTT. It yields the protein CASSLAVGGHQPQHF.

This clone was seen more than once but under ten times. The CDR3 loop is CASSPGATNEKLFF. CDR3 bases: TGCGCCAGCAGCCCGGGGGCAACTAATGAAAAACTGTTTTTT. The V and J genes are TRBV5-1 and TRBJ1-4; weak D call: TRBD1 (5 bases). Deletions cut 4 bases from V and 0 bases from J, with 7 bases between. Per germline, CDR1 SGHRS and CDR2 YFSETQ. The CDR3 sequence is 14 residues long.

The J gene is TRBJ1-4, the V gene TRBV5-1; D is possibly TRBD1 (5 bases). This CDR3 spans 16 amino acids. The V end lost 4 bases, the J end lost 3 bases, and 16 bases lay between the germline ends. CDR1 SGHRS and CDR2 YFSETQ come from the germline V gene. CDR3 loop: CASSQDSFLPNEKLFF. The CDR3 DNA sequence: TGCGCCAGCAGCCAAGACAGTTTTCTACCTAATGAAAAACTGTTTTTT.

The genes are TRBV4-1 and TRBJ2-1; 8 bases align to TRBD1. V trimming: 4 bases; J trimming: 5 bases; junction bases outside the gene matches: 7. The germline V gene encodes CDR1 MGHRA and CDR2 YSYEKL. There are 15 residues in the CDR3. CDR3 DNA sequence: TGCGCCAGCAGCCGTCCGGGACAGGTGAACAATGAGCAGTTCTTC. Translation: CASSRPGQVNNEQFF.

The chain couples TRBV5-6 to TRBJ2-5; a possible D gene is TRBD2 (6 bases). Germline values: CDR1 SGHDT, CDR2 YYEEEE. The CDR3 loop spans 14 amino acids. Trimming took off 0 bases at V and 2 bases at J, with 8 bases between the two ends. The CDR3 DNA follows: TGTGCCAGCAGCTTGGCCGGGGGACAAGAGACCCAGTACTTC. Amino acid sequence: CASSLAGGQETQYF.

This clone was counted a few times. The rearrangement links TRBV7-5 to TRBJ2-7; no check of the table's D call, TRBD1, against the DNA was made. TRBV7-5 is a listed pseudogene. The CDR3 runs to 16 residues. The CDR3 DNA reads as TGTGCCAGACCGCCCCCCCTGGACAGCAGCTCCCACGAGCAGTACTTC. Translating gives CARPPPLDSSSHEQYF.

This chain joins TRBV7-3 and TRBJ2-7; 8 bases fit TRBD1. Germline trimming cut 5 bases from V and 1 base from J; bases unmatched to any gene: 4. Germline CDR1 is SGHTA and CDR2 is FQGTGA. The CDR3 is made up of 14 amino acids. The CDR3 protein is CASSTRTGSYEQYF. The CDR3 coding sequence is TGTGCCAGCAGCACCCGGACAGGGTCCTACGAGCAGTACTTC.

The V call is TRBV19, the J call TRBJ1-1; 8 positions match TRBD1. The CDR3 length is 13 residues. With 8 bases clipped from V and 6 bases from J, the junction kept 8 bases outside the gene matches. CDR1 and CDR2 from the germline V gene are LNHDA and SQIVND (reference sequence). The CDR3 DNA reads as TGTGCCAGTGGGGGACAGGAGTATTCTGAAGCTTTCTTT. It is translated as CASGGQEYSEAFF.